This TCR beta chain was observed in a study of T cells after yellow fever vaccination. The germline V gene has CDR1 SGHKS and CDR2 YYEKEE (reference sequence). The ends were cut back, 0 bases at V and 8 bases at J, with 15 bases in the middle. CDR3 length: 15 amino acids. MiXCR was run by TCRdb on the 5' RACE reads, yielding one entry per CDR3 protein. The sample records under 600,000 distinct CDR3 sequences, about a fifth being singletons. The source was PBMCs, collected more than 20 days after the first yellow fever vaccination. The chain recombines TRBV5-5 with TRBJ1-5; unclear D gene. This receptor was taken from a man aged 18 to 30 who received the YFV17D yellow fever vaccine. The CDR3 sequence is CASSLEGRDWEPQHF. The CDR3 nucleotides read TGTGCCAGCAGCTTGGAAGGAAGGGATTGGGAGCCCCAGCATTTT.